Sequencing of this T cell receptor beta chain was carried out in a study of T cells after yellow fever vaccination (dated by TCRdb to about 2019). Broadly, across the study: Libraries from fractions with low cell numbers were prepared with the SMART-Seq v4 Ultra Low Input RNA kit. To track T-cell clones before and after primary and booster YFV17D yellow fever vaccination, bulk TCR alpha and beta repertoires were sequenced longitudinally. Two healthy male donors made up the cohort, one aged 18 to 30 years and the other aged 30 to 40 years. Bulk PBMC replicates and cell subsets were isolated from blood drawn at multiple timepoints before and after both primary and secondary immunization. Points the paper makes about the study in general: Compared with the primary T-cell response, the secondary T-cell response was faster but weaker, reaching its peak on day 5 rather than on day 15. After the booster, most of the clones that had expanded following primary vaccination were detected again (96% of CD4 and 80% to 90% of CD8), which suggests that memory was broadly maintained. Because the study included only a couple of donors, the extent to which the findings can be generalized is limited. A small share of clonotypes was detected in both CD4 and CD8 compartments, with the overlap likely arising from convergent recombination. FACS-sorted repertoires could contain abundant contaminating clonotypes from the bulk population, so computational filtering was required.

Per the germline V gene, SGHRS is the CDR1 and YFSETQ is the CDR2. V loses 1 base of germline sequence and J loses 4 bases, and the interval between the two ends is 21 bases. The cysteine opens and the phenylalanine closes a CDR3 of 18 amino acids. Just the 54-base CDR3 DNA is kept, in frame starting at base 1. This clonotype was seen only a few times. Its antigen specificity is not known. Base qualities are missing; no much larger clone stands one base away. What the treatment or condition label conveys for this sample: live attenuated yellow fever vaccine strain. At each blood-draw timepoint, two biological replicates of bulk PBMCs were collected. PBMCs were isolated from peripheral blood using a standard Ficoll-Paque protocol. RNA was extracted with TriZol from bulk PBMCs, CD4 and CD8 fractions, and dextramer-positive and dextramer-negative fractions. TCR cDNA was synthesized by 5'RACE template switching, through which a universal primer site and unique molecular identifiers were introduced. Priming for cDNA synthesis came from both the TCR alpha and TCR beta constant segments. Library amplification involved two PCR steps, and the second step added sample barcodes and sequencing adapters. Sequencing of the libraries was done on either Illumina HiSeq 2500 (2x100 bp) or NovaSeq (2x150 bp). Turning to the authors' computational methods: MIGEC was used to demultiplex reads and collapse the reads into UMI consensus sequences, and MiXCR was used for V(D)J alignment. Using edgeR on replicate PBMC samples, clonotypes were called vaccine-responding if FDR was below 0.01 and the log2 fold change was above 5 up to day 15. CD4 or CD8 identity was assigned to each bulk clonotype according to whether the clonotype was present at higher abundance in the sequenced CD4 repertoire or the sequenced CD8 repertoire. TCRdb ran its own pipeline on the public reads, namely fastp trimming at Q25 and MiXCR clone calling, and kept in-frame beta chains. Every CDR3 protein is listed once, alongside the most common genes and DNA of its rows. V and J calls and clone size were set by TCRdb, not the authors. This sample lists under 550,000 distinct CDR3 sequences; 21% were detected once. Roughly 16% of the sample lies in the top ten.

This receptor was obtained from a young man who received the YFV17D yellow fever vaccine. The sample in question was PBMCs, obtained 20 to 25 days after the first yellow fever vaccination. Recombination linked TRBV5-1 to TRBJ2-1, with the D gene uncertain. Read as DNA, the sequence is TGCGCCAGCAGCTTGATTGGGGATGTAGGGTTACCTTACAATGAGCAGTTCTTC. This codes for CASSLIGDVGLPYNEQFF.